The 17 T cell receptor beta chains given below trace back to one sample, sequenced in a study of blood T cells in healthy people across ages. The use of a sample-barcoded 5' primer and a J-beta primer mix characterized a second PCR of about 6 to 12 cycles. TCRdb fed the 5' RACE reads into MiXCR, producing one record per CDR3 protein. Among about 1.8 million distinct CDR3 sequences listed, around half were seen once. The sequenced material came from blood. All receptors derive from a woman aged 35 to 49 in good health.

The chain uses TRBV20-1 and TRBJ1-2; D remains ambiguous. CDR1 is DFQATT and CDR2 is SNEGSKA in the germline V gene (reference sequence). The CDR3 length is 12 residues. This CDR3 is CRGPEINYGYTF. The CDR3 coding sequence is TGCAGGGGCCCTGAGATTAACTATGGCTACACCTTC.

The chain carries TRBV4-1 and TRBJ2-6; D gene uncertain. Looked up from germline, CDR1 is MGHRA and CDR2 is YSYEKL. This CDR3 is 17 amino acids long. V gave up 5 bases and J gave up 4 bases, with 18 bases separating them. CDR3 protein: CASSDQFRSFGANVLTF. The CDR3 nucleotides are TGCGCCAGCAGCGATCAATTCCGGTCTTTCGGGGCCAACGTCCTGACTTTC.

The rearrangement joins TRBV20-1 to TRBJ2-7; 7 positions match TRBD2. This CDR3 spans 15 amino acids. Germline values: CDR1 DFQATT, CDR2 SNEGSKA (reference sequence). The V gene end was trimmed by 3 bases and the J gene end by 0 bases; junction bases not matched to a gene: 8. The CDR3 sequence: CSASLALAASYEQYF. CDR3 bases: TGCAGTGCTAGTCTGGCCCTAGCGGCCTCCTACGAGCAGTACTTC.

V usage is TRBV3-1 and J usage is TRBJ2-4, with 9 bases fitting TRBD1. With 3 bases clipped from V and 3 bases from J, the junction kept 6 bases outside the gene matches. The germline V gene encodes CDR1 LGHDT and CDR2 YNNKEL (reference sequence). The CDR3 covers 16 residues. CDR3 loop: CASSHWTGESKNIQYF. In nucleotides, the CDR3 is TGTGCCAGCAGCCATTGGACAGGGGAGAGCAAAAACATTCAGTACTTC.

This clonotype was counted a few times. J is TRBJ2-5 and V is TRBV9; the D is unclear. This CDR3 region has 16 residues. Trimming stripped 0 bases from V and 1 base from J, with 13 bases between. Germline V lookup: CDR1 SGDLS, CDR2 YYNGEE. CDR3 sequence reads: CASSVELRGPQETQYF. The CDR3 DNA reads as TGTGCCAGCAGCGTAGAACTCCGAGGTCCCCAAGAGACCCAGTACTTC. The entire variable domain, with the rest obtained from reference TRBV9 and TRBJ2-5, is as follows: DSGVTQTPKHLITATGQRVTLRCSPRSGDLSVYWYQQSLDQGLQFLIQYYNGEERAKGNILERFSAQQFPDLHSELNLSSLELGDSALYFCASSVELRGPQETQYFGPGTRLLVL.

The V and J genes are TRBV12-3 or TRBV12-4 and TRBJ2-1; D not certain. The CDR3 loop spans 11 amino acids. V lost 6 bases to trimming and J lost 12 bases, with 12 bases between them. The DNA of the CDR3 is TGTGCCAGCAGAACGGAGATGACGCAGTTCTTC. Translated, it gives CASRTEMTQFF.

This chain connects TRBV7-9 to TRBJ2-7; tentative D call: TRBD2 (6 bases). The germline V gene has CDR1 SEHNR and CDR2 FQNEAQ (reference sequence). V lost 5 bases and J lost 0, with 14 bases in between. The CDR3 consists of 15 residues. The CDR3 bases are TGTGCCAGCAGCGCCGGGGGTCGAAGCTCCTACGAGCAGTACTTC. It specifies CASSAGGRSSYEQYF.

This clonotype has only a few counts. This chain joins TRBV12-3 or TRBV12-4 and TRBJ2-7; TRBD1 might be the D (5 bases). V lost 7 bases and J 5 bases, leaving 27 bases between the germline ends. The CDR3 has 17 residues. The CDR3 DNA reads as TGTGCCAGCACCCTTACTATAGTTAGGGGCTCGTCCCACGAGCAGTACTTC. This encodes CASTLTIVRGSSHEQYF.

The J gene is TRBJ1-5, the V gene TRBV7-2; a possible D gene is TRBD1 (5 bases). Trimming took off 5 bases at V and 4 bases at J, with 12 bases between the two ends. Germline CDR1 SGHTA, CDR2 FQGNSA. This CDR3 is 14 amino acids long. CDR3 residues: CASSEDIWNQPQHF. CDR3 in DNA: TGTGCCAGCAGCGAGGACATATGGAATCAGCCCCAGCATTTT. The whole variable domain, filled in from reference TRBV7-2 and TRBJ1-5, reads GAGVSQSPSNKVTEKGKDVELRCDPISGHTALYWYRQSLGQGLEFLIYFQGNSAPDKSGLPSDRFSAERTGGSVSTLTIQRTQQEDSAVYLCASSEDIWNQPQHFGDGTRLSIL.

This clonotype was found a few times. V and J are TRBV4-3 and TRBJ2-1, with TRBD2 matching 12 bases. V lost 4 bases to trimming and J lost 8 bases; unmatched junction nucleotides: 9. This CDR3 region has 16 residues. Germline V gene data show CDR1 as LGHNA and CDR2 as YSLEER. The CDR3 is CASSPRTSGVNYEQFF. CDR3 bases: TGCGCCAGCAGCCCCAGGACTAGCGGGGTTAACTATGAGCAGTTCTTC.

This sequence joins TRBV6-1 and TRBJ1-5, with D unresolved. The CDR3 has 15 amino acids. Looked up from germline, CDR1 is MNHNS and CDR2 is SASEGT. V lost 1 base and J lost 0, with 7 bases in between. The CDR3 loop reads CASSEGGYSNQPQHF. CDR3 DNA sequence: TGTGCCAGCAGTGAAGGGGGTTATAGCAATCAGCCCCAGCATTTT.

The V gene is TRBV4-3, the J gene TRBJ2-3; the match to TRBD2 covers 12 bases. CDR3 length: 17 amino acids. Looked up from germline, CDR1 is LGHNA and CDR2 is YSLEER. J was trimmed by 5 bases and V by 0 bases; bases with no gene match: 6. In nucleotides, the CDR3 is TGCGCCAGCAGCCAAGATCTAGCGGGGGGGCCGGGAGATACGCAGTATTTT. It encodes CASSQDLAGGPGDTQYF.

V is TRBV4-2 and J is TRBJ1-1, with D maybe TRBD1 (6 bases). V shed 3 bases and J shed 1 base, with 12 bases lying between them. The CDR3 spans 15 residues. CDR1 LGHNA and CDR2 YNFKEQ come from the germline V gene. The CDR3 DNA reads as TGTGCCAGCAGCCAGATGGGACATTGGAACACTGAAGCTTTCTTT. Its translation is CASSQMGHWNTEAFF.

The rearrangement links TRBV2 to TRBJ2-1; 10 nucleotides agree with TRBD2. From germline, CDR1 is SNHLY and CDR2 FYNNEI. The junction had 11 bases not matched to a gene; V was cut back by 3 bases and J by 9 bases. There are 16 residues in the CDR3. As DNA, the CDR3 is TGTGCCAGCAGTGAGAGACTAGCGGGTCTTAGGGGTGAGCAGTTCTTC. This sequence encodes CASSERLAGLRGEQFF.

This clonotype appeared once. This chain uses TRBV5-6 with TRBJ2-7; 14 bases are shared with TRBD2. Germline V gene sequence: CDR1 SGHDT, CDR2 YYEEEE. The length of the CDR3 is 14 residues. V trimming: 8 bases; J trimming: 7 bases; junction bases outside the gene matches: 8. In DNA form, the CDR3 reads TGTGCCAGACAGGGACTAGCGGGAGACAATGAGCAGTACTTC. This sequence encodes CARQGLAGDNEQYF.

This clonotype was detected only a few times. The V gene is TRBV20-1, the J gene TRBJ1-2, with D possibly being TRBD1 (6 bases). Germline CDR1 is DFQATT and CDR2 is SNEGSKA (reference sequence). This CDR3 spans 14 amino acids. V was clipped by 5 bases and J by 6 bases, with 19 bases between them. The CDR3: CSAPRLKGVDGYTF. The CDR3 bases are TGCAGTGCTCCCCGGTTGAAGGGGGTCGATGGCTACACCTTC.

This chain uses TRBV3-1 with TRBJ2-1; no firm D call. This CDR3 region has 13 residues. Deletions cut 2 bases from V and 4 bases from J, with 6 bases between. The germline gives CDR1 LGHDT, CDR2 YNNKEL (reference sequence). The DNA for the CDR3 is TGTGCCAGCAGCCAATATGAGTACAATGAGCAGTTCTTC. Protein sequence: CASSQYEYNEQFF.